Listed below are T cell receptor beta chains from one sample, sequenced in a study of CD8 T cells in Susac syndrome. TCRdb used MiXCR to reprocess the immunoSEQ multiplex PCR reads, holding one entry per CDR3 protein. The table has approximately 80,000 distinct CDR3 sequences, roughly nine tenths seen once; the top ten hold less than 0.55%. The sample was CD8+ T cells from PBMCs. The receptor set was obtained from a human donor with multiple sclerosis. CDR3s include the opening cysteine and the closing phenylalanine or tryptophan. Fields, in order: clone size, V gene, J gene, D gene, CDR3 DNA, CDR3 protein. A D gene is named only where the DNA matches it firmly. The size entry is marked missing in some rows and otherwise reads once, few, many or a size class.

size: .
V: TRBV20-1
J: TRBJ1-1
D: .
DNA: TGCAGTGCTAGAGAACTGGGGGCAACTGAAGCTTTCTTT
CDR3: CSARELGATEAFF

size: .
V: TRBV9
J: TRBJ2-3
D: TRBD1
DNA: TGTGCCAGCAGCGTAGCAGGACAGGGTTTTGATACGCAGTATTTT
CDR3: CASSVAGQGFDTQYF

size: .
V: TRBV2
J: TRBJ2-1
D: TRBD2
DNA: TGTGCCAGCAGGTCAGCGGGGGGCTACAATGAGCAGTTCTTC
CDR3: CASRSAGGYNEQFF

size: .
V: TRBV30
J: TRBJ1-2
D: .
DNA: TGTGCCTGGAGTCCGGGGCCTATCGAAGGCTACACCTTC
CDR3: CAWSPGPIEGYTF

size: .
V: TRBV7-2
J: TRBJ2-5
D: TRBD2
DNA: TGTGCCAGCAGCCACCCCGGGCCAGCGGGGATCCAAGAGACCCAGTACTTC
CDR3: CASSHPGPAGIQETQYF

size: .
V: TRBV5-6
J: TRBJ2-7
D: TRBD2
DNA: TGTGCCAGCAGCTGGGGCCGACTAGCAGCTACCTACGAGCAGTACTTC
CDR3: CASSWGRLAATYEQYF

size: .
V: TRBV12-3/TRBV12-4
J: TRBJ2-7
D: TRBD2
DNA: TGTGCCAGCAAAGCGGGAGGGAGCTCCTACGAGCAGTACTTC
CDR3: CASKAGGSSYEQYF

size: .
V: TRBV6-2/TRBV6-3
J: TRBJ2-1
D: .
DNA: TGTGCCAGCAGTTACCTCCGTCCGGGAAGCTCCTACAATGAGCAGTTCTTC
CDR3: CASSYLRPGSSYNEQFF

size: once
V: TRBV7-8
J: TRBJ2-1
D: .
DNA: TGTGCCAGCAGCCTCGGGGGCCCGGCAGCGGGTGAGCAGTTCTTC
CDR3: CASSLGGPAAGEQFF

size: .
V: TRBV12-5
J: TRBJ1-5
D: .
DNA: TGTGCTAGTGGGGCGGGGGGGGCCCAGCCCCAGCATTTT
CDR3: CASGAGGAQPQHF

size: .
V: TRBV20-1
J: TRBJ2-7
D: .
DNA: TGCAGTGCTAGATCGCTAGGGGACTTCTCCTGGGAGCAGTACTTC
CDR3: CSARSLGDFSWEQYF

size: few
V: TRBV11-2
J: TRBJ2-2
D: .
DNA: TGTGCCAGCAGCCGAACGGGGGGCCCCGCGAACACCGGGGAGCTGTTTTTT
CDR3: CASSRTGGPANTGELFF

size: .
V: TRBV27
J: TRBJ2-2
D: .
DNA: TGTGCCAGCAGCTCTTTGCTCGGGGGGAACACCGGGGAGCTGTTTTTT
CDR3: CASSSLLGGNTGELFF

size: .
V: TRBV28
J: TRBJ1-6
D: .
DNA: TGTGCCAGCAGTCTGGGCCCAGGGGCTAATTCACCCCTCCACTTT
CDR3: CASSLGPGANSPLHF

size: .
V: TRBV7-2
J: TRBJ2-1
D: TRBD2
DNA: TGTGCCAGCAGCTGGGGACTAGCGGGAGGACATGAGCAGTTCTTC
CDR3: CASSWGLAGGHEQFF

size: .
V: TRBV2
J: TRBJ2-7
D: .
DNA: TGTGCCAGCAGTGAAACTCTGCCTCCCAACGAGCAGTACTTC
CDR3: CASSETLPPNEQYF

size: .
V: TRBV6-6
J: TRBJ2-3
D: TRBD1
DNA: TGTGCCAGCAGGGACAGGGTCCTCACAGATACGCAGTATTTT
CDR3: CASRDRVLTDTQYF

size: .
V: TRBV4-3
J: TRBJ1-2
D: TRBD1
DNA: TGCGCCAGCAGCCAAACAGGGGGAGAGGTCTATGGCTACACCTTC
CDR3: CASSQTGGEVYGYTF

size: .
V: TRBV6-1
J: TRBJ2-3
D: TRBD1
DNA: TGTGCCAGCAGTGAGGGGCGGACAGGGGGTGTGGATACGCAGTATTTT
CDR3: CASSEGRTGGVDTQYF

size: .
V: TRBV7-2
J: TRBJ1-5
D: .
DNA: TGTGCCAGCAGCTTAGCGGTAAGCAATCAGCCCCAGCATTTT
CDR3: CASSLAVSNQPQHF

size: .
V: TRBV28
J: TRBJ1-2
D: .
DNA: TGTGCCAGCAGTTTATGGTCCAGATTAAACTATGGCTACACCTTC
CDR3: CASSLWSRLNYGYTF

size: .
V: TRBV6-5
J: TRBJ2-2
D: .
DNA: TGTGCCAGCAGTTACGGCCAGGGCTTGGGGGAGCTGTTTTTT
CDR3: CASSYGQGLGELFF

size: .
V: TRBV7-7
J: TRBJ2-5
D: TRBD2
DNA: TGTGCCAGCAGCTTCGGACTAGCGGGAGGGGGAGAGACCCAGTACTTC
CDR3: CASSFGLAGGGETQYF

size: .
V: TRBV19
J: TRBJ1-5
D: .
DNA: TGTGCCAGTAGATTAAACAGGGACCAGCCCCAGCATTTT
CDR3: CASRLNRDQPQHF

size: .
V: TRBV20-1
J: TRBJ2-1
D: .
DNA: TGCAGTGCTCTGCTCGGGGAGCGCGGTGAGCAGTTCTTC
CDR3: CSALLGERGEQFF

size: once
V: TRBV9
J: TRBJ2-2
D: .
DNA: TGTGCCAGCAGCGGGGGGGCCGGGGAGCTGTTTTTT
CDR3: CASSGGAGELFF

size: .
V: TRBV2
J: TRBJ2-1
D: .
DNA: TGTGCCAGCAGTGTATGGGGGATTGAGCAGTTCTTC
CDR3: CASSVWGIEQFF

size: .
V: TRBV29-1
J: TRBJ2-3
D: TRBD2
DNA: TGCAGCGTTGATCAACTAGCGGGGGGGGTGACAGATACGCAGTATTTT
CDR3: CSVDQLAGGVTDTQYF

size: .
V: TRBV6-5
J: TRBJ2-2
D: .
DNA: TGTGCCAGCAGTTACCTCTACGCCACCGGGGAGCTGTTTTTT
CDR3: CASSYLYATGELFF

size: .
V: TRBV7-2
J: TRBJ2-7
D: TRBD1
DNA: TGTGCCAGCAGCCGTCGACAGGGTAGATACGAGCAGTACTTC
CDR3: CASSRRQGRYEQYF

size: .
V: TRBV5-4
J: TRBJ2-1
D: .
DNA: TGTGCCAGCAGCTTCTCCAATACGGAGCAGTTCTTC
CDR3: CASSFSNTEQFF

size: .
V: TRBV20-1
J: TRBJ1-5
D: .
DNA: TGCAGTGCAAGGGGCAGACACTTCAATCAGCCCCAGCATTTT
CDR3: CSARGRHFNQPQHF

size: .
V: TRBV24-1
J: TRBJ2-5
D: .
DNA: TGTGCCACCAGTGACTCCGGACAGCAGAGGGAGACCCAGTACTTC
CDR3: CATSDSGQQRETQYF

size: few
V: TRBV28
J: TRBJ2-7
D: .
DNA: TGTGCCAGCAGTTTAGACAGACTCTACGAGCAGTACTTC
CDR3: CASSLDRLYEQYF

size: .
V: TRBV7-9
J: TRBJ2-7
D: TRBD1
DNA: TGTGCCAGCAGCCCACAGGGGGCGTGGGAGCAGTACTTC
CDR3: CASSPQGAWEQYF

size: .
V: TRBV6-2/TRBV6-3
J: TRBJ2-1
D: .
DNA: TGTGCCAGCAGTTTACAGGGAGTAAGTGAGCAGTTCTTC
CDR3: CASSLQGVSEQFF

size: once
V: TRBV7-8
J: TRBJ1-2
D: .
DNA: TGTGCCAGCAGCTTGGGCAGAACTAACTATGGCTACACCTTC
CDR3: CASSLGRTNYGYTF

size: .
V: TRBV9
J: TRBJ1-3
D: .
DNA: TGTGCCAGCAGCCCCCCTGGGGTCTACTCTGGAAACACCATATATTTT
CDR3: CASSPPGVYSGNTIYF

size: .
V: TRBV9
J: TRBJ2-2
D: .
DNA: TGTGCCAGCAGCCCAGATATGGGGTCAAAGGAAGCCGGGGAGCTGTTTTTT
CDR3: CASSPDMGSKEAGELFF

size: once
V: TRBV27
J: TRBJ1-2
D: .
DNA: TGTGCCAGCAGTTTCGGCAGGGGAGTGGAGGGCTACACCTTC
CDR3: CASSFGRGVEGYTF

size: .
V: TRBV29-1
J: TRBJ2-5
D: TRBD2
DNA: TGCAGCGTTGAGGGAGGCCTAGCGGTACTGGGGGAGACCCAGTACTTC
CDR3: CSVEGGLAVLGETQYF

size: .
V: TRBV7-9
J: TRBJ2-5
D: TRBD2
DNA: TGTGCCAGCAGCTCCTTTAGCGGGGACCAAGAGACCCAGTACTTC
CDR3: CASSSFSGDQETQYF

size: .
V: TRBV12-3/TRBV12-4
J: TRBJ2-3
D: TRBD1
DNA: TGTGCCAGCAGGGGGGACAGGGACCCAGATACGCAGTATTTT
CDR3: CASRGDRDPDTQYF

size: .
V: TRBV7-3
J: TRBJ2-7
D: TRBD1
DNA: TGTGCCAGCAGCTTGACAGGGGGCAGCGAGCAGTACTTC
CDR3: CASSLTGGSEQYF

size: .
V: TRBV20-1
J: TRBJ2-7
D: .
DNA: TGCAGTGCTAGAGGAGACTCCTTCTCCTACGAGCAGTACTTC
CDR3: CSARGDSFSYEQYF

size: .
V: TRBV29-1
J: TRBJ2-5
D: .
DNA: TGCAGCGTTGAAGGGTGGGGGGCATCCCAAGAGACCCAGTACTTC
CDR3: CSVEGWGASQETQYF

size: .
V: TRBV4-1
J: TRBJ2-7
D: TRBD1
DNA: TGCGCCAGCAGCCTAACCCGGGACAGGGGACCCGAGCAGTACTTC
CDR3: CASSLTRDRGPEQYF

size: .
V: TRBV7-9
J: TRBJ2-7
D: .
DNA: TGTGCCAGCAGCTCTCAGGGGTCCCCCTACGAGCAGTACTTC
CDR3: CASSSQGSPYEQYF

size: .
V: TRBV4-3
J: TRBJ2-2
D: .
DNA: TGCGCCAGCAGCCAAGAGACAGTGGCCCCGAACACCGGGGAGCTGTTTTTT
CDR3: CASSQETVAPNTGELFF

size: .
V: TRBV4-3
J: TRBJ1-4
D: .
DNA: TGCGCCAGCAGCCAAGATTGGAGTAATGAAAAACTGTTTTTT
CDR3: CASSQDWSNEKLFF

size: .
V: TRBV7-6
J: TRBJ2-7
D: .
DNA: TGTGCCAGCAGCGAGGAGGAGGGAACCTACGAGCAGTACTTC
CDR3: CASSEEEGTYEQYF

size: .
V: TRBV12-3/TRBV12-4
J: TRBJ1-1
D: TRBD1
DNA: TGTGCCAGCAGTACCGGGACAGGGGGCACTGAAGCTTTCTTT
CDR3: CASSTGTGGTEAFF

size: .
V: TRBV20-1
J: TRBJ1-6
D: .
DNA: TGCAGTGATCCCTCGACAGGACCGTCTTATAATTCACCCCTCCACTTT
CDR3: CSDPSTGPSYNSPLHF

size: .
V: TRBV27
J: TRBJ2-1
D: .
DNA: TGTGCCAGCAGTTTATCGGCTGGAACCTACAATGAGCAGTTCTTC
CDR3: CASSLSAGTYNEQFF

size: .
V: TRBV3-1
J: TRBJ2-1
D: .
DNA: TGTGCCAGCAGCCTTAATAGGGAAGCTTTACCCGAGGGGGAGCAGTTCTTC
CDR3: CASSLNREALPEGEQFF

size: .
V: TRBV6-2/TRBV6-3
J: TRBJ2-3
D: .
DNA: TGTGCCAGCAGTTACCCTGAGCGGGCAGATACGCAGTATTTT
CDR3: CASSYPERADTQYF